Listed below are T cell receptor beta chains from one sample, sequenced in a study of technical replicates of blood from a few donors. Assay: immunoSEQ multiplex PCR; the TCRdb copy retains only in-frame clones and omits some. The sample records more than 65,000 clones, more than 90% being singletons. Sequencing input: T cells isolated from PBMCs. The receptors shown here come from a human donor in good health. CDR3s include the opening cysteine and the closing phenylalanine or tryptophan. Each record gives: D gene, V gene, J gene, clone size, CDR3 DNA, CDR3 protein. The D gene is left open where the match is weak. Some rows have no size entry. The others give once, few or many, or a class for an expanded clone.

TRBD2	TRBV6-5	TRBJ2-1	-	TGTGCCAGCCTAGGGACTAGCGAAAACAATGAGCAGTTCTTC	CASLGTSENNEQFF
-	TRBV6-5	TRBJ1-2	once	TGTGCCAGCAGTTACTTACGGACACCCGGGGGATATGGCTACACCTTC	CASSYLRTPGGYGYTF
-	TRBV5-1	TRBJ2-1	-	TGCGCCAGCAGCTGGGTGGACAGACCGGCAGGCCAATTCAATGAGCAGTTCTTC	CASSWVDRPAGQFNEQFF
-	TRBV4-2	TRBJ2-1	-	TGTGCCAGCAGCCAAGTTTCCGCTAGCCTTTACAATGAGCAGTTCTTC	CASSQVSASLYNEQFF
TRBD2	TRBV6-1	TRBJ2-3	-	TGTGCCAGCAGCCGGACTAGCGGAAGCACAGATACGCAGTATTTT	CASSRTSGSTDTQYF
TRBD1	TRBV19	TRBJ2-7	once	TGTGCCAGTAGTATCTCCGGGACAGGGACCCTTGGCGAGCAGTACTTC	CASSISGTGTLGEQYF
TRBD1	TRBV27	TRBJ1-5	-	TGTGCCAGCAGTTCCCTCGGGACAGGATATCAGCCCCAGCATTTT	CASSSLGTGYQPQHF
-	TRBV9	TRBJ2-5	-	TGTGCCAGCAGCCCCCATAACTCGAGATCCGAATGGGAGACCCAGTACTTC	CASSPHNSRSEWETQYF
-	TRBV6-5	TRBJ1-1	-	TGTGCCAGCAGTTCAGAGGGATGGGTCACTGAAGCTTTCTTT	CASSSEGWVTEAFF
-	TRBV5-4	TRBJ2-2	-	TGTGCCAGCAGCTTTCCCGACACCGGGGAGCTGTTTTTT	CASSFPDTGELFF
TRBD2	TRBV11-3	TRBJ2-7	-	TGTGCCAGCAGCTTACGGGGACTAGCGGGAGGCGAGCAGTACTTC	CASSLRGLAGGEQYF
TRBD1	TRBV19	TRBJ2-7	once	TGTGCCAGTAGTATAGCGACAGGGGGCTACGAGCAGTACTTC	CASSIATGGYEQYF
-	TRBV7-3	TRBJ1-1	once	TGTGCCAGCAGCCCCAAGCTTAGCACTGAAGCTTTCTTT	CASSPKLSTEAFF
-	TRBV25-1	TRBJ2-3	-	TGTGCCAGCAGTGCACAGGGCACAGATACGCAGTATTTT	CASSAQGTDTQYF
-	TRBV11-3	TRBJ1-1	once	TGTGCCAGCAGCTTAGAGGCCCCGGAAGCTTTCTTT	CASSLEAPEAFF
TRBD1	TRBV10-1	TRBJ2-2	-	TGCGCCAGTCTACCTACTGGGCAGGGGGTCGATCGGCACACCGGGGAGCTGTTTTTT	CASLPTGQGVDRHTGELFF
TRBD1	TRBV9	TRBJ2-1	-	TGTGCCAGCAGCGTACGGGACAGATCCTACAATGAGCAGTTCTTC	CASSVRDRSYNEQFF
-	TRBV4-1	TRBJ1-2	-	TGCGCCAGCAGCCGTACCGGGAACTATGGCTACACCTTC	CASSRTGNYGYTF
TRBD2	TRBV6-1	TRBJ2-3	-	TGTGCCAGCAGTGATTTGGGACTAGCGGGAGGTAGCACAGATACGCAGTATTTT	CASSDLGLAGGSTDTQYF
-	TRBV19	TRBJ2-2	-	TGTGCCAGTAGGGGGACACCGAACACCGGGGAGCTGTTTTTT	CASRGTPNTGELFF
-	TRBV19	TRBJ1-1	-	TGTGCCAGTAGCCCTGGGGGGGGGAACACTGAAGCTTTCTTT	CASSPGGGNTEAFF
TRBD2	TRBV7-6	TRBJ2-2	-	TGTGCCAGCAGCCCGCACGAGACTAGCGGGGGCACCGGGGAGCTGTTTTTT	CASSPHETSGGTGELFF
TRBD1	TRBV27	TRBJ1-2	-	TGTGCCAGCAGGATCGTTACGAACAGGGGGCAAGGCTATGGCTACACCTTC	CASRIVTNRGQGYGYTF
TRBD1	TRBV5-1	TRBJ2-1	-	TGCGCCAGCAGCTCCGAAGACAGGGTGGTCGATGAGCAGTTCTTC	CASSSEDRVVDEQFF
-	TRBV5-1	TRBJ2-3	once	TGCGCCAGCAGCTTGGCCCGGGATACGCAGTATTTT	CASSLARDTQYF
TRBD1	TRBV27	TRBJ2-7	-	TGTGCCAGCCGACCACAGGGGGCGCCCCGTGAGCAGTACTTC	CASRPQGAPREQYF
TRBD1	TRBV28	TRBJ2-1	-	TGTGCCAGCAGTTTTATGCCGGGACAGAGCTCCTACAATGAGCAGTTCTTC	CASSFMPGQSSYNEQFF
TRBD2	TRBV7-9	TRBJ2-7	-	TGTGCCAGCAGCTTAGCGGGACTAGCGATCGAGCAGTACTTC	CASSLAGLAIEQYF
TRBD1	TRBV6-1	TRBJ1-5	-	TGTGCCAGCAGTGAAACCAGGGGGGACAGGGTGGATTACTTGGGTCAGCCCCAGCATTTT	CASSETRGDRVDYLGQPQHF
-	TRBV29-1	TRBJ1-2	-	TGCAGCGTTGAAGACACAGTCTATGGCTACACCTTC	CSVEDTVYGYTF
TRBD2	TRBV9	TRBJ2-7	-	TGTGCCAGCAGCGTAGGCGGGAGGGCCTACGAGCAGTACTTC	CASSVGGRAYEQYF
TRBD1	TRBV5-1	TRBJ1-1	-	TGCGCCAGCAGCTACCGGACAGGCAGGAACACTGAAGCTTTCTTT	CASSYRTGRNTEAFF
-	TRBV21-1	TRBJ2-1	once	TGTGCCAGCAGCAAAGAGGGGGGGGCGAAATACAATGAGCAGTTCTTC	CASSKEGGAKYNEQFF
-	TRBV5-6	TRBJ1-5	once	TGTGCCAGCAGTTTAAAGGGGTCGAATCAGCCCCAGCATTTT	CASSLKGSNQPQHF
-	TRBV11-2	TRBJ2-7	-	TGTGCCAGCACTCTTGGGACGGGAGCAGCGTACGAGCAGTACTTC	CASTLGTGAAYEQYF
-	TRBV18	TRBJ1-1	-	TGTGCCAGCTCACCCCAGAATTCTGAAGCTTTCTTT	CASSPQNSEAFF
-	TRBV2	TRBJ2-1	-	TGTGCCAGCACCCTCAATGCTAACTCCTACAATGAGCAGTTCTTC	CASTLNANSYNEQFF
TRBD2	TRBV11-3	TRBJ2-5	-	TGTGCCAGCAGCCTCAGGACTAGCGGGTATCAAGAGACCCAGTACTTC	CASSLRTSGYQETQYF
-	TRBV30	TRBJ2-1	-	TGTGCCTGGAAATGGGGGGGGGCGCCGAATGAGCAGTTCTTC	CAWKWGGAPNEQFF
TRBD2	TRBV13	TRBJ2-1	once	TGTGCCAGCAGCCAAACTGGGCGACTAGCGCCCTACAATGAGCAGTTCTTC	CASSQTGRLAPYNEQFF
TRBD1	TRBV19	TRBJ2-2	-	TGTGCCAGTAGGCGAGACAGGGAGACCGGGGAGCTGTTTTTT	CASRRDRETGELFF
-	TRBV27	TRBJ2-2	-	TGTGCCAGCAGTCAGGTCCGGGGCACCGGGGAGCTGTTTTTT	CASSQVRGTGELFF
TRBD2	TRBV4-1	TRBJ2-7	-	TGCGCCAGCAGCCAAATACTAGCGGCGTCCTACGAGCAGTACTTC	CASSQILAASYEQYF
-	TRBV7-8	TRBJ1-1	-	TGTGCCAGCAGCTTTTTTCGAGGGTCTGGAACTGAAGCTTTCTTT	CASSFFRGSGTEAFF
TRBD2	TRBV7-9	TRBJ2-7	-	TGTGCCAGCAGCTCCGGACTAGCGGGCTATGCCGGGTCCTACGAGCAGTACTTC	CASSSGLAGYAGSYEQYF
TRBD2	TRBV6-5	TRBJ2-1	once	TGTGCCAGCAGACTTGAGCGGGAGGGCCACAATGAGCAGTTCTTC	CASRLEREGHNEQFF
TRBD1	TRBV2	TRBJ1-2	-	TGTGCCAGCAGAGCACGGGGACAGGATAACTATGGCTACACCTTC	CASRARGQDNYGYTF
TRBD1	TRBV11-1	TRBJ1-2	-	TGTGCCAGCAGCACAGCAGGGGGTAATGGCTACACCTTC	CASSTAGGNGYTF
TRBD2	TRBV6-5	TRBJ2-3	-	TGTGCCAGCAGTTCGGGACTAGCGTTGGGGGGTACGCAGTATTTT	CASSSGLALGGTQYF
TRBD2	TRBV9	TRBJ2-5	once	TGTGCCAGCAGCCGAGCGGGAGGTGGGGAGACCCAGTACTTC	CASSRAGGGETQYF
-	TRBV6-5	TRBJ1-1	-	TGTGCCAGCAGTTACTCGGGGGGTGAAGCTTTCTTT	CASSYSGGEAFF
TRBD2	TRBV11-2	TRBJ2-1	-	TGTGCCAGCAGCGACACTAGCGGATACTACAATGAGCAGTTCTTC	CASSDTSGYYNEQFF
-	TRBV9	TRBJ1-1	-	TGTGCCAGCAGCCCTCCAAATGGGGCGCGGGCTTTCTTT	CASSPPNGARAFF
TRBD1	TRBV30	TRBJ2-7	-	TGTGCCTGGAGTGTTGGGGACAGGGGGCTTAGCGAGCAGTACTTC	CAWSVGDRGLSEQYF
-	TRBV7-9	TRBJ2-7	-	TGTGCCAGCAGCTTAGGGGGCAGAGTGGGAGAGCAGTACTTC	CASSLGGRVGEQYF